The entry below describes one T cell receptor beta chain. Its antigen is as yet unknown. Source study methods: It was from CDR3 differences across clinicopathological groups that a distant-metastasis classifier for papillary thyroid cancer was built. TCRdb re-clonotyped the PCR reads via MiXCR. The V and J calls shown here were made by TCRdb, not taken from the authors' results. The sample has 12,000 or so clones; around 23% are singletons. This sample stems from a study of metastatic and nonmetastatic thyroid tumors. For the study at large: Repertoires of blood and of tissue (tumor or nodule) from malignant and benign thyroid patients were compared.

Treatment of any kind had been given to no patient before thyroid surgery. Study-wide points: In both blood and tumor samples, TCR beta diversity was reported significantly higher for malignant than benign nodules.

The CDR3 consists of 15 residues. V was pared by 0 bases and J by 3 bases, with 11 bases between. This receptor was identified in a male donor with papillary thyroid cancer or a benign thyroid nodule (not recorded which). Some clones in this sample may be carry-over from other donors' samples. The chain is built from TRBV12-3 or TRBV12-4 and TRBJ1-2; D unresolved. Source material: blood. The chain's CDR3 is CASSLAGKSDYGYTF. CDR3 DNA sequence: TGTGCCAGCAGTTTAGCTGGCAAGTCCGACTATGGCTACACCTTC.